A single sample gave rise to the 23 T cell receptor beta chains below, sequenced in a study of identical twins. TCRdb itself ran the 5' RACE reads through MiXCR, one entry per CDR3 protein. Of under 250,000 distinct CDR3 sequences in the sample, roughly 9.4% were seen once. Sequenced input: memory (CD45RO+) T cells sorted from blood. These receptor sequences come from a woman in her late teens or twenties in good health.

In nucleotides, the CDR3 is TGCAGTGCTAGGGCGGGGCAAGAGACCCAGTACTTC. Its protein product is CSARAGQETQYF. This sequence joins TRBV20-1 and TRBJ2-5, with a possible D match to TRBD2 (6 bases). Germline V lookup: CDR1 DFQATT, CDR2 SNEGSKA (reference sequence). CDR3 size: 12 residues. Between the trimmed V and J ends, which lost 3 bases and 2 bases, there was a span of 7 bases.

In its sample, this clonotype was seen a few times. The V call is TRBV7-8, the J call TRBJ2-5; no definite D call. CDR3 length equals 15 residues. Germline assignment: CDR1 SGHVS and CDR2 FQNEAQ. Trimming removed 10 bases from V and 2 bases from J, with 20 bases in between. The CDR3 protein is CATIGQTGRQETQYF. The CDR3 DNA reads TGTGCCACGATTGGCCAGACCGGACGGCAAGAGACCCAGTACTTC. The whole variable domain, remainder taken from reference TRBV7-8 and TRBJ2-5, is GAGVSQSPRYKVAKRGQDVALRCDPISGHVSLFWYQQALGQGPEFLTYFQNEAQLDKSGLPSDRFFAERPEGSVSTLKIQRTQQEDSAVYLCATIGQTGRQETQYFGPGTRLLVL.

There are a few counts of this clonotype. J is TRBJ2-5 and V is TRBV20-1, with 7 bases fitting TRBD1. The CDR3 runs to 15 residues. J was trimmed by 0 bases and V by 0 bases; bases with no gene match: 4. In germline, CDR1 is DFQATT, CDR2 SNEGSKA (reference sequence). CDR3 in DNA: TGCAGTGCTAGAGACCTCAGGGGGTACCAAGAGACCCAGTACTTC. The encoded protein is CSARDLRGYQETQYF.

The gene calls are TRBV5-1 and TRBJ2-1; 8 bases are shared with TRBD1. CDR1 SGHRS and CDR2 YFSETQ come from the germline V gene. This CDR3 is 15 amino acids long. Trimming cost V 1 base and J 1 base; bases outside gene matches: 1. In DNA form, the CDR3 reads TGCGCCAGCAGCTTGTGGACAGGGTCCTACAATGAGCAGTTCTTC. Translating it yields CASSLWTGSYNEQFF. The variable domain in full, completed from reference TRBV5-1 and TRBJ2-1, reads KAGVTQTPRYLIKTRGQQVTLSCSPISGHRSVSWYQQTPGQGLQFLFEYFSETQRNKGNFPGRFSGRQFSNSRSEMNVSTLELGDSALYLCASSLWTGSYNEQFFGPGTRLTVL.

This clonotype was recorded many times. This chain links TRBV20-1 with TRBJ1-5; TRBD1 might be the D (6 bases). The V gene lost 6 bases and the J gene lost 1 base, with 10 bases spanning the gap. Germline V gives CDR1 DFQATT, CDR2 SNEGSKA (reference sequence). The CDR3 is 13 amino acids. The CDR3 loop is CSARGGSNQPQHF. DNA for the CDR3: TGCAGTGCCCGCGGGGGCAGCAATCAGCCCCAGCATTTT.

This clonotype was recorded at least ten times. The genes are TRBV18 and TRBJ1-2, with a possible D match to TRBD1 (6 bases). Germline lookup yields CDR1 KGHSH and CDR2 LQKENI. V shed 0 bases and J shed 4 bases, with 12 bases lying between them. CDR3 length equals 15 residues. The CDR3 loop is CASSPPSARGYGYTF. CDR3 sequence (DNA): TGTGCCAGCTCACCACCGTCCGCCAGGGGCTATGGCTACACCTTC.

This clonotype showed up many times. V usage is TRBV5-6 and J usage is TRBJ1-1; 7 bases match TRBD1. The CDR3 sequence is 15 residues long. Germline loops: CDR1 SGHDT, CDR2 YYEEEE. V lost 4 bases to trimming and J lost 1 base; unmatched junction nucleotides: 7. CDR3 sequence: CASSTSRTGNTEAFF. In nucleotides, the CDR3 is TGTGCCAGCAGCACCTCTAGGACAGGGAACACTGAAGCTTTCTTT.

This clonotype was seen ten or more times. The chain combines TRBV12-3 or TRBV12-4 with TRBJ2-1, with unresolved D. This CDR3 region has 15 residues. V was shortened by 4 bases and J by 4 bases, with 14 bases between the two germline ends. CDR3 residues: CASSWSLGRYNEQFF. The CDR3 region has the DNA TGTGCCAGCAGTTGGAGTCTAGGGCGGTACAATGAGCAGTTCTTC.

The chain recombines TRBV6-1 with TRBJ2-7; TRBD2 is a possible D gene (5 bases). Trimming shortened V by 6 bases and J by 2 bases, and 17 bases separated the two germline ends. This CDR3 region has 15 residues. Per germline, CDR1 MNHNS and CDR2 SASEGT. The CDR3 DNA sequence: TGTGCCAGCAGGCCAAGTAGCGCCTGGGCCTACGAGCAGTACTTC. Encoded protein: CASRPSSAWAYEQYF.

The chain links TRBV27 to TRBJ2-1; D may be TRBD1 or TRBD2 (7 bases each). Germline V gene lookup returns CDR1 MNHEY and CDR2 SMNVEV (reference sequence). The CDR3 consists of 17 residues. V was cut by 3 bases and J by 3 bases, with 18 bases left in between. CDR3 nucleotide sequence: TGTGCCAGCAGTTTTCTATTGGGAGGGGGCTTCTACAATGAGCAGTTCTTC. Its translation is CASSFLLGGGFYNEQFF.

This clonotype appeared a few times. This chain joins TRBV25-1 and TRBJ2-7; TRBD2 agrees at 7 bases. Trimming removed 8 bases from V and 2 bases from J; junction bases left unmatched: 6. This CDR3 is 13 amino acids long. Germline V gene data show CDR1 as MGHDK and CDR2 as SYGVNS. Here the CDR3 DNA reads TGTGCCAGCGTGCGGGAGCCGGCCTACGAGCAGTACTTC. It yields the protein CASVREPAYEQYF.

This clonotype was seen a handful of times. This sequence joins TRBV13 and TRBJ2-1, with TRBD2 matching 11 bases. Trimming cost V 8 bases and J 8 bases; bases outside gene matches: 8. Germline loops: CDR1 PRHDT, CDR2 FYEKMQ (reference sequence). This CDR3 has 14 residues. The CDR3 protein is CASLTSGGPYEQFF. For the CDR3, the DNA is TGTGCCAGCCTAACTAGCGGGGGCCCCTATGAGCAGTTCTTC.

This clonotype has a handful of counts. The CDR3 nucleotides are TGTGCCAGTAGTATAGGTAATTACAATGAGCAGTTCTTC. Residues: CASSIGNYNEQFF. The rearrangement links TRBV19 to TRBJ2-1, with D unclear. Germline assignment: CDR1 LNHDA and CDR2 SQIVND (reference sequence). V lost 1 base, J lost 4 bases, and 5 bases lay in between. This CDR3 is 13 amino acids long.

There are a few counts of this clonotype. DNA for the CDR3: TGTGCCAGCAGTTCCTATAGGATTGGGGACACTGAAGCTTTCTTT. Amino acid sequence: CASSSYRIGDTEAFF. This chain joins TRBV12-3 or TRBV12-4 and TRBJ1-1; unclear D gene. The CDR3 has 15 amino acids. V shed 4 bases and J shed 3 bases, with 15 bases lying between them.

This clonotype came up many times. The chain joins TRBV28 to TRBJ2-7, with 8 bases matching TRBD2. The ends lost 6 bases at V and 5 bases at J; junction bases unmatched: 6. The length of the CDR3 is 13 residues. The germline gives CDR1 MDHEN, CDR2 SYDVKM. CDR3 sequence: CASRNSGSHEQYF. CDR3 coding DNA: TGTGCCAGCAGGAACAGCGGGAGCCACGAGCAGTACTTC.

This sequence joins TRBV12-3 or TRBV12-4 and TRBJ2-1, with TRBD2 identical over 9 bases. CDR3 length: 15 residues. V gave up 10 bases and J gave up 0 bases; unmatched junction bases: 7. CDR3 sequence: CATPRLAVSYNEQFF. The CDR3 DNA is TGTGCCACCCCCCGACTAGCGGTCTCCTACAATGAGCAGTTCTTC.

The chain joins TRBV30 to TRBJ2-2; a weak D match, TRBD2 (6 bases). V was clipped by 4 bases and J by 6 bases, with 18 bases between them. This CDR3 has 15 amino acids. Per germline, CDR1 GTSNPN and CDR2 SVGIG (reference sequence). CDR3 sequence (DNA): TGTGCCTGGAAGAGTCACGGGAGTTGGGCCGGGGAGCTGTTTTTT. Encoded protein: CAWKSHGSWAGELFF.

This clonotype was picked up a small number of times. The chain is built from TRBV12-3 or TRBV12-4 and TRBJ1-4; D may be TRBD1 (6 bases). This CDR3 has 15 residues. With 7 bases removed from V and 4 bases from J, the gap between germline ends came to 16 bases. The CDR3 spells CASIPTGGRNEKLFF. CDR3 coding DNA: TGTGCCAGCATTCCTACCGGGGGGCGTAATGAAAAACTGTTTTTT.

This clonotype was observed a few times. The V call is TRBV2, the J call TRBJ2-1, with D possibly matching TRBD2 (5 bases). Trimming left V 10 bases short and J 7 bases short, with 8 bases between. The CDR3 totals 10 residues. Germline lookup yields CDR1 SNHLY and CDR2 FYNNEI. DNA for the CDR3: TGTGCCACAGGCGGGAATGAGCAGTTCTTC. This codes for CATGGNEQFF. The entire variable domain, with the rest obtained from reference TRBV2 and TRBJ2-1, is as follows: EPEVTQTPSHQVTQMGQEVILRCVPISNHLYFYWYRQILGQKVEFLVSFYNNEISEKSEIFDDQFSVERPDGSNFTLKIRSTKLEDSAMYFCATGGNEQFFGPGTRLTVL.

The chain combines TRBV7-2 with TRBJ1-2; TRBD1 aligns across 8 bases. Germline values: CDR1 SGHTA, CDR2 FQGNSA. The junction had 19 bases not matched to a gene; V was cut back by 5 bases and J by 8 bases. The length of the CDR3 is 17 residues. The DNA of the CDR3 is TGTGCCAGCAGCCAAGGTGGCAGGGGGCGAATAGTGAGCGGCTACACCTTC. It codes for CASSQGGRGRIVSGYTF.

This clonotype was detected only a few times. The chain links TRBV7-2 to TRBJ1-4; TRBD1 matches at 7 bases. There are 14 residues in the CDR3. Germline V lookup: CDR1 SGHTA, CDR2 FQGNSA. The trim removed 6 bases at V and 8 bases at J, leaving 9 bases unmatched. CDR3 bases: TGTGCCAGCAGTTCGGGGACAGCTGGAGAAAAACTGTTTTTT. Translated: CASSSGTAGEKLFF. The whole variable domain, remainder taken from reference TRBV7-2 and TRBJ1-4, is GAGVSQSPSNKVTEKGKDVELRCDPISGHTALYWYRQSLGQGLEFLIYFQGNSAPDKSGLPSDRFSAERTGGSVSTLTIQRTQQEDSAVYLCASSSGTAGEKLFFGSGTQLSVL.

This clonotype has ten or more counts. The chain couples TRBV5-1 to TRBJ2-2; 10 bases agree with TRBD2. The CDR3 contains 18 residues. The junction had 14 bases not matched to a gene; V was cut back by 2 bases and J by 7 bases. CDR1 and CDR2 (germline): SGHRS, YFSETQ. In nucleotides, the CDR3 is TGCGCCAGCAGCTTTGCACCGGGACTAGCGCCCGTTGGCGGGGAGCTGTTTTTT. It codes for CASSFAPGLAPVGGELFF.

The genes are TRBV27 and TRBJ2-7; 7 positions match TRBD2. In germline, CDR1 is MNHEY, CDR2 SMNVEV (reference sequence). The CDR3 totals 15 residues. Unmatched junction bases numbered 7, after V lost 5 bases and J lost 0 bases. CDR3 sequence reads: CASSRLAQSSYEQYF. The CDR3 bases are TGTGCCAGCAGTCGACTAGCTCAAAGCTCCTACGAGCAGTACTTC.